Below are 5 T cell receptor beta chains sequenced from a single sample in a study of neurological immune-mediated disorders. TCRdb re-derived calls from the 5' RACE reads in MiXCR, one entry per CDR3 protein. The profile covers 28,000 or so distinct CDR3 sequences, with roughly 21% appearing a single time and 16% taken by the ten largest. The sequenced sample was PBMCs. The receptors here all came from a woman aged 55-69 years in good health.

This clonotype has a count of ten or more. The chain joins TRBV20-1 to TRBJ2-5; D may be TRBD1 (5 bases). The germline V gene has CDR1 DFQATT and CDR2 SNEGSKA (reference sequence). V lost 0 bases and J lost 2, with 10 bases in between. The CDR3 totals 14 residues. The CDR3, as DNA: TGCAGTGCTAGAGATCCCAGGGCTCAAGAGACCCAGTACTTC. Amino acid sequence: CSARDPRAQETQYF.

This clonotype was detected only once. The chain has TRBV27 and TRBJ2-1, with a weak D call TRBD2 (6 bases). The CDR3 is 13 amino acids. Per the germline V gene, CDR1 is MNHEY and CDR2 is SMNVEV (reference sequence). Trimming shortened V by 5 bases and J by 9 bases, and 14 bases separated the two germline ends. CDR3 nucleotide sequence: TGTGCCAGCAGTCCGGGGGTTGGGTCTGAGCAGTTCTTC. It translates to CASSPGVGSEQFF.

This clonotype was seen many times. The genes are TRBV7-9 and TRBJ1-1, with TRBD1 matching 9 bases. V shed 8 bases, J shed 4 bases, and the junction held 11 bases outside the gene matches. This CDR3 is 15 amino acids long. Germline V gives CDR1 SEHNR, CDR2 FQNEAQ (reference sequence). This CDR3 reads CASLPPGQGFTEAFF. The CDR3 DNA reads as TGTGCCAGCCTGCCCCCGGGACAGGGCTTCACTGAAGCTTTCTTT.

This clonotype showed up many times. The gene calls are TRBV6-2 or TRBV6-3 and TRBJ1-5, with D perhaps matching TRBD1 (6 bases). This CDR3 comprises 17 residues. V shed 3 bases and J shed 1 base, with 16 bases lying between them. Per the germline V gene, CDR1 is MNHEY and CDR2 is SVGEGT. The CDR3 region is CASSYPGQGKSNQPQHF. CDR3 DNA sequence: TGTGCCAGCAGTTATCCAGGTCAGGGGAAAAGCAATCAGCCCCAGCATTTT.

Many counts were recorded for this clonotype. The chain employs TRBV6-5 and TRBJ2-7; 10 bases agree with TRBD2. Per the germline V gene, CDR1 is MNHEY and CDR2 is SVGAGI. V was pared by 6 bases and J by 3 bases, with 8 bases of the junction left unmatched. This CDR3 is built from 15 residues. The CDR3 DNA reads as TGTGCCAGCAGAGACGAGCGGGGGGGATTCTACGAGCAGTACTTC. This sequence encodes CASRDERGGFYEQYF.